Below are 20 T cell receptor beta chains sequenced from a single sample in a study of cytomegalovirus exposure and HLA in healthy donors. PCR involved 60 Vbeta and 13 Jbeta primers. The method was immunoSEQ multiplex PCR; TCRdb's version includes in-frame clones alone and lacks a portion of them. The sample lists more than 95,000 clones; about three quarters were seen once. The sample comprised PBMCs. The origin of the receptors is a woman between 18 and 30 years old in good health and CMV-seropositive.

V and J are TRBV30 and TRBJ2-1; 10 bases are shared with TRBD2. V shed 7 bases and J 13 bases; nucleotides not matched to a gene: 16. Germline CDR1 GTSNPN, CDR2 SVGIG (reference sequence). CDR3 length: 14 amino acids. CDR3 DNA sequence: TGTGCCTCCACCTCAGCGGGAGGGCCAATCCATCAGTTCTTC. This encodes CASTSAGGPIHQFF.

This clone occurred a few times. The CDR3 carries no conserved terminal phenylalanine or tryptophan, so it likely arises from a read error. The limits of the CDR3 on the DNA are not certain, so only TCRdb's listed CDR3 is given. The J gene is TRBJ1-1, the V gene TRBV29-1. Looked up from germline, CDR1 is SQVTM and CDR2 is ANQGSEA. The CDR3 length equals 13 residues, ends included. This CDR3 reads CSVDPREGGEALV.

The rearrangement uses TRBV28 and TRBJ2-5; D remains ambiguous. The J call is in doubt because the DNA end fits TRBJ2-7 better. The V gene's germline CDR1 is MDHEN and CDR2 SYDVKM. CDR3 length: 10 residues. CDR3 protein: CATYWGEQYF. The CDR3 DNA is TGTGCCACCTACTGGGGCGAGCAGTACTTC.

The rearrangement joins TRBV7-2 to TRBJ2-2, with D maybe TRBD2 (6 bases). Deletions cut 5 bases from V and 0 bases from J, with 10 bases between. CDR3 length: 15 residues. CDR1 and CDR2 from the germline V gene are SGHTA and FQGNSA. CDR3 coding DNA: TGTGCCAGCAGCCGCGGGGAGGCGAACACCGGGGAGCTGTTTTTT. Translating gives CASSRGEANTGELFF.

The V and J genes are TRBV10-3 and TRBJ2-3, with TRBD2 as a possible D gene (5 bases). The CDR3 loop spans 16 amino acids. V was cut by 0 bases and J by 2 bases, with 12 bases left in between. Germline CDR1 and CDR2: ENHRY and SYGVKD. The CDR3 loop reads CAISESISGYTDTQYF. CDR3 coding DNA: TGTGCCATCAGTGAGTCGATAAGCGGATACACAGATACGCAGTATTTT.

The chain uses TRBV5-6 and TRBJ2-7; 10 nucleotides agree with TRBD2. In germline, CDR1 is SGHDT, CDR2 YYEEEE. There are 14 residues in the CDR3. V lost 1 base and J lost 2; bases outside the gene matches: 0. This CDR3 is CASSLLAGAYEQYF. CDR3 DNA: TGTGCCAGCAGCTTGCTAGCGGGGGCCTACGAGCAGTACTTC.

This clone was seen only once. V and J are TRBV5-1 and TRBJ2-7; D is undetermined. V lost 0 bases and J 2 bases, leaving 6 bases between the germline ends. The CDR3 sequence is 13 residues long. Germline V gene data show CDR1 as SGHRS and CDR2 as YFSETQ. CDR3 DNA: TGCGCCAGCAGCTTGGACAGAACCTACGAGCAGTACTTC. This translates into CASSLDRTYEQYF. The whole variable domain, filled in from reference TRBV5-1 and TRBJ2-7, reads KAGVTQTPRYLIKTRGQQVTLSCSPISGHRSVSWYQQTPGQGLQFLFEYFSETQRNKGNFPGRFSGRQFSNSRSEMNVSTLELGDSALYLCASSLDRTYEQYFGPGTRLTVT.

This clone was observed a handful of times. J is TRBJ1-2 and V is TRBV15; possibly TRBD1 for D (6 bases). V gave up 1 base and J gave up 4 bases, with 13 bases separating them. This CDR3 contains 15 residues. Looked up from germline, CDR1 is LNHNV and CDR2 is YYDKDF (reference sequence). CDR3 nucleotides: TGTGCCACCAGCAGAGGCAGGGGCCGTACCTATGGCTACACCTTC. Residues: CATSRGRGRTYGYTF.

This sequence joins TRBV30 and TRBJ2-5; D gene ambiguous. V lost 0 bases and J lost 5, with 7 bases in between. This CDR3 has 12 residues. Germline V CDR1 and CDR2: GTSNPN, SVGIG (reference sequence). The CDR3, as DNA: TGTGCCTGGAGTGTACGGTTGGAGACCCAGTACTTC. Protein sequence: CAWSVRLETQYF.

Remarks on this clone: Other DNA sequences of this sample code for an identical CDR3. The chain employs TRBV5-1 and TRBJ2-1; 8 positions agree with TRBD1. Trimming took 4 bases from V and 0 from J; bases not matched to a gene: 6. The CDR3 is 16 amino acids. Germline lookup yields CDR1 SGHRS and CDR2 YFSETQ. The CDR3 nucleotides read TGCGCCAGCAGCCGGACAGGGACCACCTCCTACAATGAGCAGTTCTTC. It is translated as CASSRTGTTSYNEQFF.

The CDR3 nucleotides read TGTGCCATCAGTGAGTCGTCAGGGTCGTACGAGCAGTACTTC. Its protein is CAISESSGSYEQYF. The V call is TRBV10-3, the J call TRBJ2-7; possible D gene TRBD1, 5 bases. Germline V lookup: CDR1 ENHRY, CDR2 SYGVKD. V was trimmed by 0 bases and J by 4 bases, leaving 10 bases between them. The length of the CDR3 is 14 residues.

The gene calls are TRBV6-1 and TRBJ2-3, with TRBD2 matching 7 bases. Germline V CDR1 and CDR2: MNHNS, SASEGT. This CDR3 spans 13 amino acids. Germline trimming cut 6 bases from V and 6 bases from J; bases unmatched to any gene: 6. The CDR3 here is CASRGGSVDTQYF. The CDR3 DNA is TGTGCCAGCAGGGGCGGGAGCGTCGATACGCAGTATTTT.

As regards this clone: The sample has other DNA sequences that encode this CDR3 too. V usage is TRBV5-6 and J usage is TRBJ2-7, with D possibly matching TRBD2 (5 bases). The CDR3 sequence is 11 residues long. Trimming shortened V by 2 bases and J by 7 bases, and 7 bases separated the two germline ends. Germline V gives CDR1 SGHDT, CDR2 YYEEEE. CDR3 sequence: CASSLSGEQYF. The CDR3 coding sequence is TGTGCCAGCAGCTTATCGGGGGAGCAGTACTTC.

This chain joins TRBV10-3 and TRBJ2-7, with D possibly TRBD2 on 5 matching bases. The CDR3 has 14 residues. Germline loops: CDR1 ENHRY, CDR2 SYGVKD. V gave up 3 bases and J gave up 0 bases, with 9 bases separating them. The CDR3 DNA reads TGTGCCATCAGTGAATTAGCGTCCTCCTACGAGCAGTACTTC. This codes for CAISELASSYEQYF.

The rearrangement joins TRBV25-1 to TRBJ2-6, with 9 bases matching TRBD1. The CDR3 is 17 residues long. With 6 bases clipped from V and 0 bases from J, the junction kept 6 bases outside the gene matches. The germline V gene encodes CDR1 MGHDK and CDR2 SYGVNS. The CDR3 loop reads CASSVTGGASGANVLTF. Written as DNA, the CDR3 is TGTGCCAGCAGCGTAACAGGGGGCGCCTCTGGGGCCAACGTCCTGACTTTC.

The gene calls are TRBV5-6 and TRBJ2-3; D is possibly TRBD2 (5 bases). This CDR3 has 14 residues. In germline, CDR1 is SGHDT, CDR2 YYEEEE. V lost 4 bases and J lost 4, with 13 bases in between. As DNA, the CDR3 is TGTGCCAGCAGCCTCCCACTAGTGGCAGATACGCAGTATTTT. This sequence encodes CASSLPLVADTQYF.

The V gene is TRBV7-2, the J gene TRBJ2-1, with a weak D call TRBD2 (5 bases). V was shortened by 2 bases and J by 13 bases, with 15 bases between the two germline ends. CDR1 and CDR2 from the germline V gene are SGHTA and FQGNSA. The CDR3 totals 13 residues. The CDR3 DNA sequence: TGTGCCAGCAGCTTAAGACCCGCGGAGGAACAGTTCTTC. Protein product: CASSLRPAEEQFF.

The chain has TRBV10-1 and TRBJ2-1; TRBD1 matches at 8 bases. Trimming took 5 bases from V and 8 from J; bases not matched to a gene: 14. This CDR3 has 16 residues. Per germline, CDR1 WNHNN and CDR2 SYGVQD (reference sequence). The CDR3 spells CASSQGAAAAGDEQFF. The CDR3 bases are TGCGCCAGCAGTCAGGGGGCTGCGGCCGCGGGTGATGAGCAGTTCTTC.

This chain uses TRBV5-1 with TRBJ1-3; D is perhaps TRBD1 (5 bases). This CDR3 has 16 residues. Germline V gene sequence: CDR1 SGHRS, CDR2 YFSETQ. Trimming took off 0 bases at V and 0 bases at J, with 10 bases between the two ends. The CDR3 DNA reads as TGCGCCAGCAGCTTGGGACAGCTCAGCTCTGGAAACACCATATATTTT. This translates into CASSLGQLSSGNTIYF.

This chain connects TRBV6-5 to TRBJ2-7; 7 bases are shared with TRBD2. Per the germline V gene, CDR1 is MNHEY and CDR2 is SVGAGI. CDR3 length: 15 amino acids. V was clipped by 5 bases and J by 6 bases; unmatched bases: 13. CDR3 sequence (DNA): TGTGCCAGCAGTCCCCCCGGCCAGCGGGGCTCCGAGCAGTACTTC. The encoded protein is CASSPPGQRGSEQYF.